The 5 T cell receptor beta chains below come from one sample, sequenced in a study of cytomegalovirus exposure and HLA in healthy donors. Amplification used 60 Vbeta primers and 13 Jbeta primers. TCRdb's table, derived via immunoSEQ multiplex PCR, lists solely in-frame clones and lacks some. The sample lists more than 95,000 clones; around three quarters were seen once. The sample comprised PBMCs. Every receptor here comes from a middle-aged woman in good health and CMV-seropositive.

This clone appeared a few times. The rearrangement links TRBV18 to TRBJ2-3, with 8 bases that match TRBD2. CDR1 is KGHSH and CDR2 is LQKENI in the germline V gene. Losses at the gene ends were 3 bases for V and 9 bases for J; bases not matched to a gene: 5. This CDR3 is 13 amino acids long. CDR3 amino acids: CASSPGTRGTQYF. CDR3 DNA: TGTGCCAGCTCACCCGGGACTAGGGGGACGCAGTATTTT.

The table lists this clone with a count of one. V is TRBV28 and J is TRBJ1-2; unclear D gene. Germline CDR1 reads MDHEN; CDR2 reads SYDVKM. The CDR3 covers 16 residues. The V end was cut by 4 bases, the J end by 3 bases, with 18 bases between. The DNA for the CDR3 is TGTGCCAGCAGTTCCCGCCTTGGCCGGGGATACTATGGCTACACCTTC. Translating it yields CASSSRLGRGYYGYTF.

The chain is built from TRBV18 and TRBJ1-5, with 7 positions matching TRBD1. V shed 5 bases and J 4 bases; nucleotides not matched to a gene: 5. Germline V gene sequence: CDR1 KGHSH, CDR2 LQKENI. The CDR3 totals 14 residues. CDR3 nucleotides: TGTGCCAGCTCAGAAGACAGGGTTAATCAGCCCCAGCATTTT. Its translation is CASSEDRVNQPQHF.

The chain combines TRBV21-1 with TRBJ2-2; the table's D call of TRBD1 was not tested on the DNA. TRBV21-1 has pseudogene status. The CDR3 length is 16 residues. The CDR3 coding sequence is TGTGCCAGCAGCTCCCAACAGGGAAAGAACACCGGGGAGCTGTTTTTT. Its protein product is CASSSQQGKNTGELFF.

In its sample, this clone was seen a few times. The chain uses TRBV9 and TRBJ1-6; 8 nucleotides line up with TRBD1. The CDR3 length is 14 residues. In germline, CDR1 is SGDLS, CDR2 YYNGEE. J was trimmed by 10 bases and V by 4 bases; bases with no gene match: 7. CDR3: CASSKTGEYSPLHF. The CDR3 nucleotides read TGTGCCAGCAGCAAGACAGGGGAGTACTCACCCCTCCACTTT.